Listed below are T cell receptor beta chains from one sample, sequenced in a study of PD-L1 blockade in urothelial cancer. Measured with immunoSEQ multiplex PCR; TCRdb has only the in-frame clones, and not every one. This table holds 42,000 or so clones, around 82% found once. Specimen: PBMCs, collected around atezolizumab (anti-PD-L1) treatment. These receptors were collected from a man aged 55 to 70 with urothelial cancer. Each CDR3 is given with its conserved first and last residue. D genes are given only for firm matches. Where a row states a size, it is once, few, many or the class of an expanded clone; other rows omit it.

CDR3,DNA,J,V,length,D,size
CASSLRSGGVYNEQFF,TGTGCCAGCAGTCTGCGTAGCGGGGGGGTGTACAATGAGCAGTTCTTC,TRBJ2-1,TRBV7-9,16,TRBD2,NA
CSVDGAGKNIQYF,TGCAGCGTTGATGGGGCAGGCAAAAACATTCAGTACTTC,TRBJ2-4,TRBV29-1,13,NA,NA
CASSFPLAGGPSEQFF,TGTGCCAGCAGTTTTCCCCTAGCGGGGGGGCCGAGTGAGCAGTTCTTC,TRBJ2-1,TRBV28,16,TRBD2,NA
CASSTRTSPPNEQFF,TGTGCCAGCAGCACTAGGACCTCCCCTCCCAATGAGCAGTTCTTC,TRBJ2-1,TRBV11-3,15,NA,once
CASSHTSGSGNIQYF,TGTGCCAGCAGTCACACTAGCGGGAGTGGTAACATTCAGTACTTC,TRBJ2-4,TRBV6-5,15,TRBD2,NA
CASSKGQGAIMNTEAFF,TGTGCCAGTAGTAAGGGACAGGGGGCAATCATGAACACTGAAGCTTTCTTT,TRBJ1-1,TRBV19,17,TRBD1,NA
CASSSEQTEAFF,TGTGCCAGCAGCTCGGAACAGACTGAAGCTTTCTTT,TRBJ1-1,TRBV7-9,12,NA,NA
CASSLDKSQTALDTQYF,TGTGCCAGCAGCTTAGATAAGTCACAGACAGCATTAGATACGCAGTATTTT,TRBJ2-3,TRBV7-2,17,NA,NA
CASTLLGGDGYTF,TGTGCCAGCACCCTATTGGGGGGAGATGGCTACACCTTC,TRBJ1-2,TRBV28,13,NA,NA
CASKGDNEQFF,TGTGCCAGCAAAGGGGACAATGAGCAGTTCTTC,TRBJ2-1,TRBV28,11,NA,NA
CASSEGLASRLYNEQFF,TGTGCCAGCAGTGAAGGACTAGCGAGTAGATTGTACAATGAGCAGTTCTTC,TRBJ2-1,TRBV6-1,17,TRBD2,NA
CASSGGQGYGYTF,TGTGCCAGCAGTGGCGGACAGGGCTATGGCTACACCTTC,TRBJ1-2,TRBV6-4,13,TRBD1,NA
CSVDGLSDSNTDTQYF,TGCAGCGTTGACGGGCTGTCAGACAGCAACACAGATACGCAGTATTTT,TRBJ2-3,TRBV29-1,16,NA,NA
CASSLVSDTGELFF,TGTGCCAGTAGTCTGGTCAGCGACACCGGGGAGCTGTTTTTT,TRBJ2-2,TRBV19,14,NA,NA
CASRLLTGGQPQHF,TGTGCCAGCAGATTGCTGACAGGGGGGCAGCCCCAGCATTTT,TRBJ1-5,TRBV6-6,14,TRBD1,NA
CASRPTSGPYNEQFF,TGTGCCAGCCGACCCACCAGCGGACCCTACAATGAGCAGTTCTTC,TRBJ2-1,TRBV25-1,15,NA,NA
CSVGQYTGELFF,TGCAGCGTGGGACAGTACACCGGGGAGCTGTTTTTT,TRBJ2-2,TRBV29-1,12,TRBD1,NA
CASSYGGPDRGAYEQYF,TGTGCCAGCAGCTACGGGGGGCCAGACAGGGGCGCCTACGAGCAGTACTTC,TRBJ2-7,TRBV5-4,17,NA,NA
CASSLRLGRENEQFF,TGTGCCAGCAGCTTACGACTCGGGAGGGAGAATGAGCAGTTCTTC,TRBJ2-1,TRBV11-2,15,TRBD2,NA
CASSPRDRGPTDTQYF,TGTGCCAGTAGTCCTCGGGACAGGGGGCCCACAGATACGCAGTATTTT,TRBJ2-3,TRBV19,16,TRBD1,NA
CASSQGSLAGGYTGELFF,TGTGCCAGCAGCCAAGGAAGTCTAGCGGGAGGGTACACCGGGGAGCTGTTTTTT,TRBJ2-2,TRBV4-2,18,TRBD2,once
CASSWGGGGTEAFF,TGCGCCAGCAGCTGGGGAGGGGGTGGCACTGAAGCTTTCTTT,TRBJ1-1,TRBV5-1,14,NA,NA
CASSLSLEKLFF,TGTGCCAGCAGCTTGTCTCTCGAAAAACTGTTTTTT,TRBJ1-4,TRBV5-5,12,NA,NA
CASSGDRDGYTF,TGTGCCAGCAGCGGGGACAGGGATGGCTACACCTTC,TRBJ1-2,TRBV6-5,12,TRBD1,NA
CASSLRTSGREGRFF,TGTGCCAGCAGCTTGAGGACTAGCGGAAGAGAGGGCAGGTTCTTC,TRBJ2-1,TRBV5-6,15,TRBD2,NA
CASSFLQGANVLTF,TGTGCCAGCAGCTTTCTACAGGGGGCCAACGTCCTGACTTTC,TRBJ2-6,TRBV5-4,14,NA,NA
CASSITLRGETQYF,TGTGCCAGTAGTATAACACTAAGAGGAGAGACCCAGTACTTC,TRBJ2-5,TRBV19,14,NA,NA
CASSWGGQIDTQYF,TGTGCCAGCAGCTGGGGGGGCCAGATAGATACGCAGTATTTT,TRBJ2-3,TRBV5-8,14,NA,NA
CASSSSSGTGTLEQYF,TGTGCCAGCAGTTCCTCCTCCGGGACAGGCACCCTCGAGCAGTACTTC,TRBJ2-7,TRBV6-5,16,TRBD1,NA
CASSKGRDRNRSGNTIYF,TGTGCCAGCAGCAAAGGTCGGGACAGGAATCGTTCTGGAAACACCATATATTTT,TRBJ1-3,TRBV21-1,18,NA,NA
CASSQHHRGQGAYEQYF,TGCGCCAGCAGCCAACACCACAGGGGACAGGGGGCTTACGAGCAGTACTTC,TRBJ2-7,TRBV4-3,17,TRBD1,once
CASSGNPGFNQPQHF,TGTGCCAGCAGTGGTAACCCCGGTTTCAATCAGCCCCAGCATTTT,TRBJ1-5,TRBV2,15,NA,many
CASSPLAGPTDTQYF,TGTGCCAGCAGTCCACTAGCGGGGCCCACAGATACGCAGTATTTT,TRBJ2-3,TRBV2,15,TRBD2,NA
CASSEELLAGKSQYF,TGTGCCAGCAGTGAAGAATTGCTAGCGGGAAAAAGCCAGTACTTC,TRBJ2-4,TRBV2,15,TRBD2,NA
CASSSDRDQPQHF,TGTGCCAGCAGTTCCGACAGGGATCAGCCCCAGCATTTT,TRBJ1-5,TRBV2,13,TRBD1,NA
CASSPTSDQETQYF,TGTGCCAGCTCCCCTACTAGTGATCAAGAGACCCAGTACTTC,TRBJ2-5,TRBV18,14,NA,NA
CSAAPGLGLDEQFF,TGCAGCGCCGCGCCGGGACTAGGTTTGGATGAGCAGTTCTTC,TRBJ2-1,TRBV29-1,14,TRBD2,NA